Listed below are T cell receptor beta chains from one sample, sequenced in a study of Siglec-9 on CD8 T cells in melanoma. Data came from immunoSEQ multiplex PCR; TCRdb stores just in-frame clones and leaves some out. The sample contains tens of thousands of clones, roughly 80% of which appear only once. Sequencing used Siglec-9- CD8+ T cells sorted from blood. These receptors came from a human donor in good health. Each CDR3 is given with its conserved first and last residue. A D gene is named only where the DNA matches it firmly. Clone sizes are given selectively: once, few, many, or a class where the clone is expanded.

J	size	V	D	DNA	CDR3
TRBJ1-3	.	TRBV9	.	TGTGCCAGCAGCGTTAACAGCCCTGGAAACACCATATATTTT	CASSVNSPGNTIYF
TRBJ2-2	.	TRBV29-1	TRBD2	TGCAGCGTTGAAGATCGAGGGAGCTCGGCGGGAGGAAAAGGGGAGCTGTTTTTT	CSVEDRGSSAGGKGELFF
TRBJ2-1	once	TRBV4-1	.	TGCGCCAGCAGCCCCACGACCGGGACCTACGCGGGTGAGCAGTTCTTC	CASSPTTGTYAGEQFF
TRBJ2-7	.	TRBV29-1	.	TGCAGCGTTTCCATTACCTTATCCTACGAGCAGTACTTC	CSVSITLSYEQYF
TRBJ2-5	.	TRBV5-1	.	TGCGCCAGTCAACCCTCGTGGGGGACGGAGACCCAGTACTTC	CASQPSWGTETQYF
TRBJ2-7	once	TRBV6-1	TRBD2	TGTGCCAGCAGTGCCTGGGCTAGCGGGGCTTACGAGCAGTACTTC	CASSAWASGAYEQYF
TRBJ2-1	.	TRBV27	.	TGTGCCAGCAGTTGGGGGTATGAGCAGTTCTTC	CASSWGYEQFF
TRBJ1-3	.	TRBV9	.	TGTGCCAGCAGCCTGCTCTCTGGAAACACCATATATTTT	CASSLLSGNTIYF
TRBJ1-5	once	TRBV5-6	.	TGTGCCAGCAGCTTATGGCTTCAGAGCAATCAGCCCCAGCATTTT	CASSLWLQSNQPQHF
TRBJ1-2	.	TRBV6-4	.	TGTGCCAGCAGTGGGGGAGGCAGGGCGAGCTACACCTTC	CASSGGGRASYTF
TRBJ2-3	.	TRBV10-1	.	TGCGCCAGTTCAAACGAGGGAATAGCAGATACGCAGTATTTT	CASSNEGIADTQYF
TRBJ1-2	once	TRBV5-1	.	TGCGCCAGCACCCCGTGGGGACTGCCCGGATGGTATGGCTACACCTTC	CASTPWGLPGWYGYTF
TRBJ1-5	few	TRBV27	TRBD1	TGTGCCAGCAATCCGACAGGGTGGGATCAGCCCCAGCATTTT	CASNPTGWDQPQHF